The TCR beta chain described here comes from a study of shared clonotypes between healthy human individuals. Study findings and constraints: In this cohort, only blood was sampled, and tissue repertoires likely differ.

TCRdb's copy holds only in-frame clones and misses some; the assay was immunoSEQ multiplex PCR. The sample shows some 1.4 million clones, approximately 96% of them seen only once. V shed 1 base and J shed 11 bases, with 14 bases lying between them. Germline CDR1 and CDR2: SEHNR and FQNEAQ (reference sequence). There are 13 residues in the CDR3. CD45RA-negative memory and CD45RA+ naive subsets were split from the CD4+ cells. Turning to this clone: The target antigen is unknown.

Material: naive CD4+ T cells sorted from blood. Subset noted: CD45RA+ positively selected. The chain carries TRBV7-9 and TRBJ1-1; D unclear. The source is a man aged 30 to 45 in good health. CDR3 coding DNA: TGTGCCAGCAGCTTAGAGGACCGAGTGAATGCTTTCTTT. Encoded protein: CASSLEDRVNAFF.